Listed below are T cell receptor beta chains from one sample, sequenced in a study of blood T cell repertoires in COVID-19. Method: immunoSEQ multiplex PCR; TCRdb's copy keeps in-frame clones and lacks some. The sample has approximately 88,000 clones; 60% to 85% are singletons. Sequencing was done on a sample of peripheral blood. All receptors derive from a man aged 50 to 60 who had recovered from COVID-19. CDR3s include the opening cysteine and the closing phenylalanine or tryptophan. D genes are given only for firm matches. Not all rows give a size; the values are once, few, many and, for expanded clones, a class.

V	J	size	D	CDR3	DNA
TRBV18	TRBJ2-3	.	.	CASSQNRGVADTQYF	TGTGCCAGCTCTCAAAATCGGGGTGTCGCAGATACGCAGTATTTT
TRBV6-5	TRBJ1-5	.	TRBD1	CATRPGTGFQPQHF	TGTGCCACACGCCCCGGGACAGGGTTTCAGCCCCAGCATTTT
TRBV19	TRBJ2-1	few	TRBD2	CASSLRTSGYNEQFF	TGTGCCAGTAGTCTCCGGACTAGCGGCTACAATGAGCAGTTCTTC
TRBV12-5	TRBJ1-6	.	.	CASGRSTGSPLHF	TGTGCTAGTGGTCGGAGTACGGGTTCACCCCTCCACTTT
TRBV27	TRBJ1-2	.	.	CASSSNPGVIYGYTF	TGTGCCAGCAGTTCGAACCCAGGGGTGATCTATGGCTACACCTTC
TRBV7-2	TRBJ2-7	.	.	CASSSRPVASTSSYEQYF	TGTGCCAGCAGCTCCCGCCCCGTCGCTAGCACATCGTCCTACGAGCAGTACTTC
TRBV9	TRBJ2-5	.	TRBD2	CASSVGSSGGETQYF	TGTGCCAGCAGCGTAGGTAGCAGCGGGGGAGAGACCCAGTACTTC
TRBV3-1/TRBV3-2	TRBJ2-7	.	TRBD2	CASSQPLAGSYEQYF	TGTGCCAGCAGCCAGCCCCTAGCGGGCTCCTACGAGCAGTACTTC
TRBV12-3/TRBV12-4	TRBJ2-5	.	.	CASSGQLGETQYF	TGTGCCAGCAGTGGACAGCTGGGGGAGACCCAGTACTTC
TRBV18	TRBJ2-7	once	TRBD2	CASSFFRTSGTGEQYF	TGTGCCAGCTCCTTCTTCCGGACTAGCGGGACGGGCGAGCAGTACTTC
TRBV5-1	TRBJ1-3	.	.	CASSLTDSGNTIYF	TGCGCCAGCAGCTTGACAGATTCTGGAAACACCATATATTTT
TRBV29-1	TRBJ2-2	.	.	CSVEGSSRAGELFF	TGCAGCGTTGAGGGGTCTTCCAGGGCCGGGGAGCTGTTTTTT
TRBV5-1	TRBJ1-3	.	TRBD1	CASSVPGQGSAGNTIYF	TGCGCCAGCAGCGTCCCGGGACAGGGATCTGCTGGAAACACCATATATTTT
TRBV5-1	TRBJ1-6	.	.	CASSLGGSEGSPLHF	TGCGCCAGCAGCTTGGGTGGCTCTGAGGGATCACCCCTCCACTTT
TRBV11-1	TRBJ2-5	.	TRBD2	CASSKNSGSKQETQYF	TGTGCCAGCAGCAAAAATAGCGGGTCAAAGCAAGAGACCCAGTACTTC
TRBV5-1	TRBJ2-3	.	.	CASSPPTRGGRTQYF	TGCGCCAGCAGCCCACCCACCCGTGGGGGCCGAACGCAGTATTTT
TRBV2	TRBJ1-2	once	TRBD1	CATTGGSSTGVGGYTF	TGTGCCACCACAGGTGGATCGTCGACAGGGGTGGGCGGCTACACCTTC
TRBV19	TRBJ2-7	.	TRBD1	CASSTRTGRSGEQYF	TGTGCCAGTAGTACGAGGACAGGCCGATCGGGAGAGCAGTACTTC
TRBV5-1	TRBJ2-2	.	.	CASSRRLNTGELFF	TGCGCCAGCAGCAGGCGGCTTAACACCGGGGAGCTGTTTTTT
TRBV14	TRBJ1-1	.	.	CASSLHRAAGAGTEAFF	TGTGCCAGCAGCCTTCACCGGGCTGCAGGGGCAGGCACTGAAGCTTTCTTT
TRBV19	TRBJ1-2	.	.	CASSRGSGGEGYTF	TGTGCCAGTAGCCGGGGGTCGGGGGGCGAGGGCTACACCTTC
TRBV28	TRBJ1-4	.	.	CASSWGTGGANEKLFF	TGTGCCAGCAGTTGGGGCACGGGGGGGGCTAATGAAAAACTGTTTTTT
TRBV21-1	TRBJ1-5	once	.	CASKGAIYQPQHF	TGTGCCAGCAAAGGGGCTATTTATCAGCCCCAGCATTTT
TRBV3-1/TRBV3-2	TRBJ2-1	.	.	CASSQDERTQTNNEQFF	TGTGCCAGCAGCCAAGATGAGCGGACTCAAACCAACAATGAGCAGTTCTTC
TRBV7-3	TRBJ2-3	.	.	CASSLRGSTDTQYF	TGTGCCAGCAGCTTAAGAGGGAGCACAGATACGCAGTATTTT
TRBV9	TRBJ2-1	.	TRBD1	CASSVAGTGVYNEQFF	TGTGCCAGCAGCGTCGCCGGGACAGGGGTCTACAATGAGCAGTTCTTC
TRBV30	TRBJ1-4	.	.	CAWSGQGLANEKLFF	TGTGCCTGGAGTGGGCAGGGCTTGGCTAATGAAAAACTGTTTTTT
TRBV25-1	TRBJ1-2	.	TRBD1	CASSTVDRGGYGYTF	TGTGCCAGCAGCACGGTGGACAGGGGTGGCTATGGCTACACCTTC
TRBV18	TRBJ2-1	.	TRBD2	CASSRTSGEQFF	TGTGCCAGCTCACGGACTAGCGGGGAGCAGTTCTTC
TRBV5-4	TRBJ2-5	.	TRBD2	CASNRQRGGVETQYF	TGTGCCAGCAACCGCCAGCGGGGGGGCGTGGAGACCCAGTACTTC
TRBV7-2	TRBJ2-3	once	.	CASSFVTDTQYF	TGTGCCAGCAGCTTCGTCACAGATACGCAGTATTTT
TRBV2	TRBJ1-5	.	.	CASSSVGGGNQPQHF	TGTGCCAGCAGTTCGGTGGGCGGCGGGAATCAGCCCCAGCATTTT
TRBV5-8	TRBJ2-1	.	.	CASSLDQREQFF	TGTGCCAGCAGCTTGGACCAACGGGAGCAGTTCTTC
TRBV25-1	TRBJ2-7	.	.	CASSVVKPRSYEQYF	TGTGCCAGCAGTGTCGTCAAGCCCCGATCCTACGAGCAGTACTTC
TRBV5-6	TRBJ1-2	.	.	CASSLNINYGYTF	TGTGCCAGCAGCTTGAATATAAACTATGGCTACACCTTC
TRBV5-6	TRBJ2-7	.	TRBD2	CASSSGVAGPYEQYF	TGTGCCAGCAGCTCAGGGGTAGCGGGACCCTACGAGCAGTACTTC
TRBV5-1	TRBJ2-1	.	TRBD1	CASSLAGQYNEQFF	TGCGCCAGCAGCTTGGCGGGACAGTACAATGAGCAGTTCTTC
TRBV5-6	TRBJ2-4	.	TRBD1	CASSLDRGPANIQYF	TGTGCCAGCAGTCTGGACAGGGGGCCGGCAAACATTCAGTACTTC
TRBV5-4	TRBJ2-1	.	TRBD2	CASSGSGGGYNEQFF	TGTGCCAGCAGTGGTAGCGGGGGTGGCTACAATGAGCAGTTCTTC
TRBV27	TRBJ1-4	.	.	CASSQIGQLFNEKLFF	TGTGCCAGCAGCCAAATCGGACAACTATTTAATGAAAAACTGTTTTTT
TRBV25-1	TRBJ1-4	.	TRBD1	CASSGRDSKNEKLFF	TGTGCCAGCAGTGGGCGGGACAGTAAGAATGAAAAACTGTTTTTT
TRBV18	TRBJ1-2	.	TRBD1	CASSPNILGQGDYGYTF	TGTGCCAGCTCACCAAATATCTTAGGACAGGGGGACTATGGCTACACCTTC
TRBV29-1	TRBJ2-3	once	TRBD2	CGGETTDTQYF	TGCGGGGGGGAGACCACAGATACGCAGTATTTT
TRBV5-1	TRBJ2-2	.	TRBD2	CASSLGLAGATGTGELFF	TGCGCCAGCAGCCTGGGACTAGCGGGAGCGACGGGGACCGGGGAGCTGTTTTTT
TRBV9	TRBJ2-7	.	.	CASNQGAGMYEQYF	TGTGCCAGCAATCAAGGTGCGGGAATGTACGAGCAGTACTTC
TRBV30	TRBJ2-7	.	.	CAWSGEPGFYEQYF	TGTGCCTGGAGTGGGGAGCCGGGCTTCTACGAGCAGTACTTC
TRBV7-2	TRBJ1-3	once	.	CASSLERVTGGNTIYF	TGTGCCAGCAGCTTAGAACGCGTTACCGGGGGAAACACCATATATTTT
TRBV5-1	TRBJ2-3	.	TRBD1	CATGQESTDTQYF	TGCGCCACGGGACAGGAAAGCACAGATACGCAGTATTTT
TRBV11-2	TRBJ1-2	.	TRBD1	CASSPGTANYGYTF	TGTGCCAGCAGCCCCGGGACAGCTAACTATGGCTACACCTTC
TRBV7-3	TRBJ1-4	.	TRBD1	CASSPGTGPNEKLFF	TGTGCCAGCAGCCCAGGGACAGGGCCCAATGAAAAACTGTTTTTT
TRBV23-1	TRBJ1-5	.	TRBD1	CASSRRQGNSNQPQHF	TGCGCCAGCAGTCGCCGACAGGGCAATAGCAATCAGCCCCAGCATTTT
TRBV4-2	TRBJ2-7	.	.	CASSQVRGTDYEQYF	TGTGCCAGCAGCCAAGTGCGCGGGACAGACTACGAGCAGTACTTC